This TCR beta chain was recovered during a study of CD8+ T cells in alopecia areata (dated by TCRdb to between 2018 and 2020). Regarding the complete study: Treated patients were enrolled in an open-label pilot trial of oral tofacitinib at 5 to 10 mg twice daily for moderate-to-severe alopecia areata. TCRbeta CDR3 regions were amplified by immunoSEQ multiplex PCR with 35 Vbeta forward and 13 Jbeta reverse primers. Biopsies were taken from tofacitinib-treated patients at baseline and at 4 and 24 weeks of treatment, and a later scalp biopsy was taken in several of the tofacitinib-treated patients. Patients stayed on tofacitinib for 6 to 18 months and then had 6 months of follow-up off drug so that delayed response and recurrence could be assessed. In humans, TCRbeta sequencing was performed on scalp tissue and on sorted CD4+ and CD8+ peripheral blood T cells from healthy controls and from patients with patchy or totalis/universalis alopecia areata. Clonality in the scalp was compared among normal scalp (n=4), patchy alopecia areata scalp (n=8), and alopecia totalis/universalis scalp (n=8). For the treated patients, the SALT score, which quantifies what percentage of scalp surface area is affected, served as the measure of disease severity. The RNA source kit depended on sample type: the PAXgene miRNA kit for fixed scalp, the miRNeasy kit for PBMCs, and the RNeasy kit for mouse skin. To study T cell clonal expansion in alopecia areata, the researchers applied high-throughput TCRbeta sequencing to both the C3H/HeJ mouse model and human patients. Beyond this particular receptor, the publication reports: Compared with normal scalp, lesional scalp had higher clonality and more expanded CD8+ clones, particularly in alopecia totalis/universalis, a pattern that suggests antigenic drive. Resident alphabeta T cells in normal human skin are also sequenced, complicating scalp TCR repertoire analysis, unlike mouse skin dominated by gammadelta T cells. Tofacitinib significantly decreased scalp clonality and the number of expanded CD8+ clones among the top 100 scalp clones. TCR sequences shared between patients were less clear than in mice, possibly partly because of HLA diversity in the patient population. Because the treated cohort was small and had only one nonresponder, larger studies are needed to examine links between baseline CD8+ expansion and response. During tofacitinib treatment, many expanded lesional clones stuck around in both scalp and blood, and this persistence may partly explain why relapse happens after treatment is stopped.

The library was made by the immunoSEQ multiplex PCR assay. RNA was extracted from all samples and reverse transcribed into cDNA, which served as template for TCR sequencing. SuperScript III was used to make first-strand cDNA, primed with a 2:1 mix of oligo-dT and random hexamers. A synthetic immune receptor repertoire was used to measure amplification bias, and any remaining bias was corrected computationally. The authors' analysis ran thus. Raw reads were preprocessed to remove errors, and CDR3 was defined by IMGT conventions from the conserved cysteine to phenylalanine. Clonality was computed by normalizing Shannon entropy by log2 of the number of productive unique TCRs and subtracting the result from 1. Whether each scalp clone was CD4 or CD8 was inferred by checking scalp TCRbeta sequences against the CD4 and CD8 repertoires from sorted blood. Imported from immuneACCESS, the table was reduced by TCRdb to in-frame sequences with V and J called. These copies leave out some clones; in studies compared against another copy, an unresolved V gene accounts for under half, and the cause of the remainder is not known. The DNA was the basis for D and trimming; V, J and clone size are from that table. The sample table contains approximately 210,000 clones; only one count was recorded for around 60% of them. The top ten constitute 3% to 4% of the sample.

Taken with the paper, the label for time point translates to: approximately 4 weeks on oral tofacitinib. The sample's treatment or condition label, decoded: oral pan-JAK inhibitor, 5-10 mg twice daily. From alopecia areata patients, peripheral blood was collected along with lesional scalp punch biopsies. PBMCs were isolated by density centrifugation and stained for CD3, CD4 and CD8, and CD4+ and CD8+ T cells were sorted on a FACSAria. The CDR3 runs 14 amino acids, cysteine and phenylalanine included. Only CDR3 DNA is held: 42 bases, read in frame from base 1. V is trimmed back by 6 bases and J by 7 bases, and the junction contains 12 bases that no gene match accounts for. From the germline V gene, CDR1 is MDHEN and CDR2 is SYDVKM. In the case of this clone: The clone's antigen remains unknown. Per-nucleotide qualities are absent, and no much larger clonotype sits a single base away.

The sample consisted of CD4+ T cells sorted from blood, taken at week 4, from a patient treated with tofacitinib. This receptor was obtained from a human donor with alopecia areata. The chain links TRBV28 with TRBJ2-7; TRBD1 agrees with 7 junctional bases. The nucleotide sequence reads TGTGCCAGCAGGACAGGGTTTGGGGAATGGGAGCAGTACTTC. Its protein reads: CASRTGFGEWEQYF.